This is a list of T cell receptor beta chains from one sample in a study of cytomegalovirus exposure and HLA in healthy donors. TCRdb's copy holds only in-frame clones and misses some; the assay was immunoSEQ multiplex PCR. Here the sample spans more than 80,000 clones, around 76% being singletons. Material: PBMCs. These receptor sequences come from a woman in her forties or fifties in good health and CMV-seropositive. Each CDR3 is given with its conserved first and last residue. D genes are given only for firm matches. Where a row states a size, it is once, few, many or the class of an expanded clone; other rows omit it.

j_gene,v_gene,d_gene,abundance,CDR3nt,CDR3aa
TRBJ2-5,TRBV2,TRBD2,.,TGTGCCTCCGGCCTGGGGGGGGAGTGGGAGACCCAGTACTTC,CASGLGGEWETQYF
TRBJ2-7,TRBV7-3,TRBD2,few,TGTGCCAGCAGCTTAGGAGCGGGGGCCTCCTACGAGCAGTACTTC,CASSLGAGASYEQYF
TRBJ2-2,TRBV6-4,TRBD2,.,TGTGCCAGCAGTTCGCTAGCGGGGGTCACGAACACCGGGGAGCTGTTTTTT,CASSSLAGVTNTGELFF
TRBJ1-3,TRBV7-6,.,.,TGTGCCAGCAGCTTAGGTGTGGGCAGTCTCTCTGGAAACACCATATATTTT,CASSLGVGSLSGNTIYF
TRBJ1-5,TRBV28,TRBD1,.,TGTGCCAGCAGTGAACCAGACAGGGTAAATCAGCCCCAGCATTTT,CASSEPDRVNQPQHF
TRBJ1-2,TRBV30,.,.,TGTGCCTGGAGTGTTCTTCAGGGGCCTGGCTACACCTTC,CAWSVLQGPGYTF
TRBJ2-5,TRBV11-3,TRBD1,.,TGTGCCAGCAGCGAGGGACAGGGCCTACGAGAGACCCAGTACTTC,CASSEGQGLRETQYF
TRBJ2-7,TRBV7-9,TRBD2,few,TGTGCCAGCAGCTTAGGTAACGGGGGGTTGGACGAGCAGTACTTC,CASSLGNGGLDEQYF
TRBJ1-2,TRBV19,.,.,TGTGCCAGTGGGGGAGGACGGATCGTGGGGGGCTACACCTTC,CASGGGRIVGGYTF
TRBJ1-3,TRBV5-1,.,.,TGCGCCAGCAGCTCCGGGAGTTCTGGAAACACCATATATTTT,CASSSGSSGNTIYF
TRBJ2-5,TRBV2,TRBD2,.,TGTGCCAGCAGTGCCCGACTAGGACTAGCGGCAAGTCGGACCCAGTACTTC,CASSARLGLAASRTQYF
TRBJ1-1,TRBV6-5,.,.,TGTGCCAGCAGTTACGGCGGGAACACTGAAGCTTTCTTT,CASSYGGNTEAFF
TRBJ1-1,TRBV5-1,.,few,TGCGCCAGCAGCTTCACAGGGAATGGGAACACTGAAGCTTTCTTT,CASSFTGNGNTEAFF
TRBJ2-3,TRBV7-9,TRBD2,.,TGTTCCAGCAGCTTTCCCACACGGGGGGGGCAGGAAGATACGCAGTATTTT,CSSSFPTRGGQEDTQYF
TRBJ2-1,TRBV7-2,.,once,TGTGCCAGCAGCGAGGGACTCGCCCGTTGGGAGCAGTTCTTC,CASSEGLARWEQFF
TRBJ1-2,TRBV25-1,.,.,TGTGCCAGCAGTGAATTAGGGGGTACGGGCTACACCTTC,CASSELGGTGYTF
TRBJ1-6,TRBV9,.,.,TGTGCCAGCAGCGTAGGTACAGGGAACGTGAATTCACCCCTCCACTTT,CASSVGTGNVNSPLHF
TRBJ1-6,TRBV5-1,.,.,TGCGCCAGCAGCTTAGCAGGGCACGAAGATAATTCACCCCTCCACTTT,CASSLAGHEDNSPLHF
TRBJ2-1,TRBV10-3,.,once,TGTGCCACGTACCGGGACACCGACAATGAGCAGTTCTTC,CATYRDTDNEQFF
TRBJ2-3,TRBV5-1,TRBD1,once,TGCGCCAGCAGCAGCAGGACAGGGGGTCGAACAGATACGCAGTATTTT,CASSSRTGGRTDTQYF
TRBJ1-1,TRBV29-1,TRBD1,.,TGCAGCGCCGCGGGACAGAAGGTCACTGAAGCTTTCTTT,CSAAGQKVTEAFF
TRBJ1-1,TRBV19,.,.,TGTGCCACTTCATTTGGCGAGGGGAACACTGAAGCTTTCTTT,CATSFGEGNTEAFF
TRBJ1-1,TRBV6-1,.,.,TGTGCCAGCAGTGAAGTAGGCGGGGGATACACTGAAGCTTTCTTT,CASSEVGGGYTEAFF
TRBJ1-2,TRBV5-6,.,.,TGTGCTAGCAGCTTTACATCCGCTAACTATGGCTACACCTTC,CASSFTSANYGYTF
TRBJ1-3,TRBV5-1,TRBD1,.,TGCGCCAGCAGCTCCGAAACAGGGGCGTGGGGAAACACCATATATTTT,CASSSETGAWGNTIYF
TRBJ1-2,TRBV6-4,.,few,TGTGCCAGCAGCCCCCGACCCGTAATTAGCGGCTACACCTTC,CASSPRPVISGYTF
TRBJ1-1,TRBV4-2,.,.,TGTGCCAGCAGCCAACGCTGGGACACCTCTACCGGAAAGAACACTGAAGCTTTCTTT,CASSQRWDTSTGKNTEAFF
TRBJ1-1,TRBV4-3,.,.,TGCGCCAGCAGCCAAGATCCCGGCGGGGCCTTCACTGAAGCTTTCTTT,CASSQDPGGAFTEAFF
TRBJ2-3,TRBV5-6,TRBD1,.,TGTGCCAGCAGCTTAAGGACAGGACGTAATACGCAGTATTTT,CASSLRTGRNTQYF
TRBJ1-2,TRBV5-4,TRBD1,.,TGTGCCAGCAGCTTGGGCGGGACAGGGGCAGAAGGCGCAACCTTC,CASSLGGTGAEGATF
TRBJ2-5,TRBV5-1,.,.,TGCGCCAGCAGCGCGGGACTGTCGGGGACCCAGTACTTC,CASSAGLSGTQYF
TRBJ2-2,TRBV27,TRBD2,.,TGTGCCAGCAGTTTTAGGGGTAGCGGGGGGGGCCTGGACACCGGGGAGCTGTTTTTT,CASSFRGSGGGLDTGELFF
TRBJ2-3,TRBV29-1,.,.,TGCAGCGTCAGGACAGACACAGATACGCAGTATTTT,CSVRTDTDTQYF
TRBJ1-5,TRBV28,.,.,TGTGCCAGCAGTAGGGACAATAGCAATCAGCCCCAGCATTTT,CASSRDNSNQPQHF
TRBJ1-3,TRBV5-4,.,.,TGTGCCAGCAGCTTCCTTACCGGAGGAGGAAACACCATATATTTT,CASSFLTGGGNTIYF
TRBJ2-7,TRBV5-1,TRBD1,.,TGCGCCAGCAGCTTGGCCCTAACAGGGGGCAGGAACGAGCAGTACTTC,CASSLALTGGRNEQYF
TRBJ2-7,TRBV19,TRBD1,.,TGTGCCAGTAGTAGTGGGACAGTAACCTACGAGCAGTACTTC,CASSSGTVTYEQYF
TRBJ2-1,TRBV2,.,.,TGTGCCAGCAGTGTATACAATGAGCAGTTCTTC,CASSVYNEQFF
TRBJ1-1,TRBV19,.,.,TGTGCCAGTAGTCCGGGACTGGCGAACACTGAAGCTTTCTTT,CASSPGLANTEAFF
TRBJ2-7,TRBV10-2,TRBD2,once,TGCGCCAGCAGCGAAAGACTAGCGGGGGGTACCCACCGGGTTGACGAGCAGTACTTC,CASSERLAGGTHRVDEQYF
TRBJ2-2,TRBV7-2,TRBD1,.,TGTGCCAGCAGCCGAGACAGGGTCGACACCGGGGAGCTGTTTTTT,CASSRDRVDTGELFF
TRBJ2-7,TRBV6-6,TRBD1,.,TGTGCCAGCAGTTCCACGGACAGGGGTTCCGAGCAGTACTTC,CASSSTDRGSEQYF
TRBJ1-2,TRBV7-3,TRBD1,.,TGTGCCAGCAGCCCCGGGACAGGGGGAGTATATGGCTACACCTTC,CASSPGTGGVYGYTF
TRBJ1-1,TRBV18,.,few,TGTGCCAGCTCACCCACCGGAGGGGCTGAAGCTTTCTTT,CASSPTGGAEAFF
TRBJ1-5,TRBV5-5,.,.,TGTGCCAGCAGCCCAGATGGGGCGAGCAATCAGCCCCAGCATTTT,CASSPDGASNQPQHF
TRBJ1-1,TRBV5-1,.,.,TGCGCCAGCAGCCCGGACGGGGGACACACTGAAGCTTTCTTT,CASSPDGGHTEAFF
TRBJ2-2,TRBV6-1,.,.,TGTGCCAGCAGTCTAATGGGAGGGGGCACCGGGGAGCTGTTTTTT,CASSLMGGGTGELFF
TRBJ2-7,TRBV7-9,.,.,TGTGCCAGCAGCTTAGATGGGCACCTGAGCTCCTACGAGCAGTACTTC,CASSLDGHLSSYEQYF
TRBJ2-7,TRBV6-6,TRBD2,.,TGTGCCAGCAGTTGGACGGGGGGGACCTACGAGCAGTACTTC,CASSWTGGTYEQYF
TRBJ1-1,TRBV6-1,.,.,TGTGCCAGCAGGCCTCGAGTGGACACTGAAGCTTTCTTT,CASRPRVDTEAFF
TRBJ2-7,TRBV5-1,.,.,TGCGCCAGCAGCTTGGTGGGGGGTGGCGACGAGCAGTACTTC,CASSLVGGGDEQYF
TRBJ2-7,TRBV5-1,TRBD1,.,TGCGCCAGCAGCTTTGCAGGGACAGGGGCGGGCGAGCAGTACTTC,CASSFAGTGAGEQYF
TRBJ1-1,TRBV25-1,TRBD1,few,TGTGCCAGCAGTGATTGGGACAGGGGGAGAGGGAACACTGAAGCTTTCTTT,CASSDWDRGRGNTEAFF
TRBJ2-2,TRBV9,.,.,TGTGCCAGCAGCGACTTACGGGGGTCCGGGGAGCTGTTTTTT,CASSDLRGSGELFF